This T cell receptor (beta chain) was recorded in a study of blood T cell repertoires in COVID-19. Study-level information: Spain, Italy and the United States supplied samples that represented acute and convalescent COVID-19. In each case, the material was cDNA or gDNA derived from T cells, B-cell-depleted T cells, or PBMCs.

Patients in Seattle were enrolled during active infection, then followed longitudinally. Source study methods: It was from reference gene primer amplification that nucleated cell counts were estimated. Clones were sequenced by immunoSEQ multiplex PCR, and TCRdb holds only the in-frame ones, with some missing. V and J calls and clone size are those listed in that table; D and trimming were worked out from the DNA. Of fewer than 350,000 clones in the sample, 70% to 90% were seen once. Trimming stripped 2 bases from V and 6 bases from J, with 8 bases between. There are 13 residues in the CDR3. Germline V gene lookup returns CDR1 WNHNN and CDR2 SYGVQD (reference sequence).

The V and J genes are TRBV10-1 and TRBJ2-1; D is perhaps TRBD2 (6 bases). The receptor was isolated from a woman aged 70-85 years with COVID-19, enrolled during active disease. What was sequenced was peripheral blood. The CDR3 protein is CASSEIGGNEQFF. In DNA, the CDR3 is TGCGCCAGCAGTGAGATCGGGGGCAATGAGCAGTTCTTC.